One sample yielded the 25 T cell receptor beta chains listed below, sequenced in a study of blood T cell repertoires in COVID-19. Assay used: immunoSEQ multiplex PCR; TCRdb lists only in-frame clones, some missing. This table holds about 130,000 clones, approximately 89% found once. The sequenced sample consisted of peripheral blood. The source is a woman in her 70s with COVID-19, enrolled during active disease.

The gene calls are TRBV5-1 and TRBJ2-2; D is uncertain. The CDR3 runs 14 residues. In germline, CDR1 is SGHRS, CDR2 YFSETQ. The germline V and J ends were trimmed by 2 bases and 4 bases, with 9 bases remaining between them. For the CDR3, the DNA is TGCGCCAGCAGCTTTTTTGGCACCACCGGGGAGCTGTTTTTT. Translating it yields CASSFFGTTGELFF. Together with reference TRBV5-1 and TRBJ2-2, the CDR3 gives the full variable domain: KAGVTQTPRYLIKTRGQQVTLSCSPISGHRSVSWYQQTPGQGLQFLFEYFSETQRNKGNFPGRFSGRQFSNSRSEMNVSTLELGDSALYLCASSFFGTTGELFFGEGSRLTVL.

The CDR3 region is CASSQAGGGDTQYF. CDR3 nucleotides: TGTGCCAGCAGCCAAGCCGGGGGGGGAGATACGCAGTATTTT. This sequence joins TRBV3-1 (or the pseudogene TRBV3-2) and TRBJ2-3, with 8 positions matching TRBD2. The V segment lost 1 base and the J segment 5 bases; nucleotides outside the gene matches: 2. Germline assignment: CDR1 LGHDT and CDR2 YNNKEL (reference sequence). This CDR3 has 14 residues.

The chain uses TRBV5-1 and TRBJ2-7; maybe TRBD1 (5 bases). The CDR3 is 14 amino acids. Germline values: CDR1 SGHRS, CDR2 YFSETQ. The V and J ends lost 2 bases and 2 bases respectively, with 11 bases between them. The CDR3 DNA sequence: TGCGCCAGCAGCTTTCCGACAGCTACCTACGAGCAGTACTTC. Translation: CASSFPTATYEQYF.

This clone showed up just once. The chain employs TRBV4-1 and TRBJ2-5; the D gene is possibly TRBD2 (5 bases). The CDR3 covers 16 residues. Trimming removed 0 bases at V and 1 base at J, with 12 bases between. Germline CDR1 reads MGHRA; CDR2 reads YSYEKL. The CDR3 DNA is TGCGCCAGCAGCCAAGACTTCACGGGGTTCCAAGAGACCCAGTACTTC. Translation gives CASSQDFTGFQETQYF.

DNA of the CDR3: TGTGCCAGCAGTTGGGGGCGAAGCACAGATACGCAGTATTTT. Translated: CASSWGRSTDTQYF. V gene TRBV6-5 combines with J gene TRBJ2-3, with D perhaps TRBD1 (6 bases). Deletions cut 4 bases from V and 0 bases from J, with 8 bases between. Germline loops: CDR1 MNHEY, CDR2 SVGAGI. The CDR3 spans 14 residues.

The chain has TRBV5-1 and TRBJ2-2; weak D call: TRBD1 (5 bases). The V end was cut by 1 base, the J end by 0 bases, with 10 bases between. Germline loops: CDR1 SGHRS, CDR2 YFSETQ. This CDR3 has 16 residues. CDR3 sequence reads: CASSLQGFANTGELFF. CDR3 nucleotides: TGCGCCAGCAGCTTGCAGGGCTTCGCGAACACCGGGGAGCTGTTTTTT.

The chain carries TRBV11-1 and TRBJ1-1; 9 positions agree with TRBD1. V gave up 1 base and J gave up 1 base; unmatched junction bases: 4. Germline V gene lookup returns CDR1 SGHAT and CDR2 FQDESV (reference sequence). This CDR3 is built from 16 residues. This CDR3 is CASSLGEGQGNTEAFF. The CDR3 coding sequence is TGTGCCAGCAGCTTAGGTGAGGGACAGGGGAACACTGAAGCTTTCTTT.

The rearrangement links TRBV19 to TRBJ2-7, with D tentatively TRBD1 (6 bases). Germline CDR1 and CDR2: LNHDA and SQIVND (reference sequence). The CDR3 runs to 14 residues. V was pared by 5 bases and J by 1 base, with 12 bases between. The CDR3 nucleotides read TGTGCCAGTAGTTTGGGGGCCAATTCCTACGAGCAGTACTTC. This encodes CASSLGANSYEQYF.

The chain couples TRBV7-2 to TRBJ1-4, with D unclear. The CDR3 has 14 residues. V dropped 6 bases and J dropped 2 bases, with 10 bases sitting between them. Germline V gene sequence: CDR1 SGHTA, CDR2 FQGNSA. CDR3 nucleotides: TGTGCCAGCAGACCGGGAGGGACTAATGAAAAACTGTTTTTT. It specifies CASRPGGTNEKLFF.

V gene TRBV19 combines with J gene TRBJ1-2; the match to TRBD1 covers 8 bases. The V and J ends lost 3 bases and 6 bases, in that order; junction bases with no gene match: 6. The CDR3 runs to 14 residues. From germline, CDR1 is LNHDA and CDR2 SQIVND (reference sequence). CDR3 bases: TGTGCCAGTAGTATGGCAGGGGGCCTCGATGGCTACACCTTC. Amino acid sequence: CASSMAGGLDGYTF.

This sequence joins TRBV11-3 and TRBJ2-5; 10 bases map to TRBD1. The CDR3 has 16 residues. J gave up 5 bases and V 4 bases, and 10 bases lay outside the gene matches. Germline CDR1 SGHNT, CDR2 YENEEA. CDR3 sequence: CASSSRTGGLRETQYF. CDR3 DNA: TGTGCCAGCAGCTCCCGGACAGGGGGGCTCCGGGAGACCCAGTACTTC.

The chain recombines TRBV5-4 with TRBJ1-1, with TRBD1 identical over 11 bases. The CDR3 sequence is 14 residues long. V was clipped by 3 bases and J by 5 bases; unmatched bases: 3. Germline V gene sequence: CDR1 SGHNT, CDR2 YYREEE (reference sequence). The CDR3 region is CASSWDRGRTEAFF. The CDR3 region has the DNA TGTGCCAGCAGCTGGGACAGGGGGAGGACTGAAGCTTTCTTT.

The chain links TRBV19 to TRBJ1-1, with D possibly being TRBD1 (6 bases). CDR1 and CDR2 from the germline V gene are LNHDA and SQIVND (reference sequence). This CDR3 is 14 amino acids long. Trimming took off 7 bases at V and 5 bases at J, with 17 bases between the two ends. In nucleotides, the CDR3 is TGTGCCAGTATTTTTCAGAGGGGGGGGACTGAAGCTTTCTTT. This sequence encodes CASIFQRGGTEAFF. Full variable domain (rest looked up from reference TRBV19 and TRBJ1-1): DGGITQSPKYLFRKEGQNVTLSCEQNLNHDAMYWYRQDPGQGLRLIYYSQIVNDFQKGDIAEGYSVSREKKESFPLTVTSAQKNPTAFYLCASIFQRGGTEAFFGQGTRLTVV.

The chain couples TRBV27 to TRBJ2-7; D possibly corresponds to TRBD2 (6 bases). CDR3 size: 15 residues. Deletions cut 6 bases from V and 3 bases from J, with 18 bases between. CDR1 and CDR2 (germline): MNHEY, SMNVEV (reference sequence). The CDR3 DNA reads TGTGCCAGCAGGTCTAATGGGGCGGGGTACTACGAGCAGTACTTC. As protein: CASRSNGAGYYEQYF.

This clone came up once. This chain links TRBV19 with TRBJ2-7; 7 bases fit TRBD2. This CDR3 comprises 17 residues. CDR1 is LNHDA, CDR2 SQIVND, per germline (reference sequence). Trimming removed 5 bases from V and 4 bases from J; junction bases left unmatched: 17. As DNA, the CDR3 is TGTGCCAGTAGTCCGCGTATATCCGGGACTAACCTGTACGAGCAGTACTTC. This sequence encodes CASSPRISGTNLYEQYF. Full variable domain (rest looked up from reference TRBV19 and TRBJ2-7): DGGITQSPKYLFRKEGQNVTLSCEQNLNHDAMYWYRQDPGQGLRLIYYSQIVNDFQKGDIAEGYSVSREKKESFPLTVTSAQKNPTAFYLCASSPRISGTNLYEQYFGPGTRLTVT.

V usage is TRBV4-1 and J usage is TRBJ1-5; D might be TRBD1 (5 bases). This CDR3 comprises 14 residues. Germline CDR1 and CDR2: MGHRA and YSYEKL. V gave up 0 bases and J gave up 6 bases, with 9 bases separating them. The CDR3 loop reads CASSQDWGGQPQHF. The CDR3 DNA reads as TGCGCCAGCAGCCAAGACTGGGGGGGTCAGCCCCAGCATTTT.

This chain links TRBV20-1 with TRBJ2-5, with TRBD2 matching over 10 bases. After removal of 3 bases from V and 5 bases from J, the junction contained 6 bases not matched to a gene. Germline V lookup: CDR1 DFQATT, CDR2 SNEGSKA (reference sequence). The length of the CDR3 is 14 residues. The CDR3 loop reads CSASRLAGAETQYF. The CDR3, as DNA: TGCAGTGCTAGTAGGCTAGCGGGGGCGGAGACCCAGTACTTC.

This chain connects TRBV5-6 to TRBJ1-2; no definite D call. Per germline, CDR1 SGHDT and CDR2 YYEEEE. V was clipped by 2 bases and J by 0 bases, with 2 bases between them. The CDR3 has 12 residues. CDR3 region: CASSFTNYGYTF. The CDR3 bases are TGTGCCAGCAGCTTCACTAACTATGGCTACACCTTC.

V and J are TRBV18 and TRBJ1-2, with TRBD1 identical over 7 bases. Germline values: CDR1 KGHSH, CDR2 LQKENI. There are 15 residues in the CDR3. V lost 0 bases and J lost 4; bases outside the gene matches: 5. The chain's CDR3 is CASSPPTGRIYGYTF. CDR3 DNA: TGTGCCAGCTCACCACCGACAGGGCGAATCTATGGCTACACCTTC.

The chain is built from TRBV5-6 and TRBJ1-6; D unresolved. In germline, CDR1 is SGHDT, CDR2 YYEEEE. The V gene lost 0 bases and the J gene lost 5 bases, with 6 bases spanning the gap. The CDR3 runs to 14 residues. The CDR3 reads CASSLVTHNSPLHF. The CDR3 bases are TGTGCCAGCAGCTTGGTCACTCATAATTCACCCCTCCACTTT.

This sequence joins TRBV6-5 and TRBJ1-2, with D uncertain. There are 15 residues in the CDR3. The germline V and J ends were trimmed by 0 bases and 2 bases, with 10 bases remaining between them. Germline V gene sequence: CDR1 MNHEY, CDR2 SVGAGI. CDR3 nucleotides: TGTGCCAGCAGTTACTCCCGGGAACTGAACTATGGCTACACCTTC. It is translated as CASSYSRELNYGYTF.

The CDR3, as DNA: TGCGCCAGCAGCGTATCTAGCGGGGGGAACACAGATACGCAGTATTTT. This sequence encodes CASSVSSGGNTDTQYF. The chain couples TRBV5-1 to TRBJ2-3; 11 bases line up with TRBD2. The CDR3 has 16 residues. Germline V gives CDR1 SGHRS, CDR2 YFSETQ. V dropped 4 bases and J dropped 2; count of bases not matched to a gene: 6.

The rearrangement uses TRBV3-1 (or the pseudogene TRBV3-2) and TRBJ1-5; no definite D call. The germline V gene has CDR1 LGHDT and CDR2 YNNKEL (reference sequence). The CDR3 has 13 amino acids. Deletions cut 0 bases from V and 3 bases from J, with 3 bases between. The CDR3 DNA is TGTGCCAGCAGCCAAGACCTCAATCAGCCCCAGCATTTT. Translated, it gives CASSQDLNQPQHF.

V usage is TRBV6-4 and J usage is TRBJ2-1; 7 bases line up with TRBD2. V was clipped by 3 bases and J by 12 bases; unmatched bases: 5. This CDR3 spans 12 amino acids. Germline assignment: CDR1 MRHNA and CDR2 SNTAGT. In DNA, the CDR3 is TGTGCCAGCAGTGAGACTCGGGGGGTGCAGTTCTTC. It is translated as CASSETRGVQFF.

J is TRBJ1-4 and V is TRBV19; D ambiguous. The length of the CDR3 is 12 residues. Trimming shortened V by 2 bases and J by 10 bases, and 8 bases separated the two germline ends. Germline V gene sequence: CDR1 LNHDA, CDR2 SQIVND (reference sequence). CDR3 nucleotides: TGTGCCAGTAGTATAAGTCGGGGAAAACTGTTTTTT. It encodes CASSISRGKLFF.